This TCR beta chain is drawn from a study of blood T cell repertoires in COVID-19. Germline CDR1 reads SGDLS; CDR2 reads YYNGEE. CDR3 length equals 21 residues. V was pared by 1 base and J by 3 bases, with 19 bases of the junction left unmatched. In the original processing: Estimated nucleated cell counts came from reference gene primer amplification. Measured with immunoSEQ multiplex PCR; TCRdb has only the in-frame clones, and not every one. V and J calls and clone size come straight from that table; D and trimming were deduced from the DNA. This table has 150,000 or so clones, about 88% appearing once.

The sample comprised peripheral blood. The receptor was isolated from a man aged 60 to 75 with acute or convalescent COVID-19. This chain uses TRBV9 with TRBJ2-2; 9 bases fit TRBD2. The CDR3 reads CASSVSSGLYSSGRDTGELFF. CDR3 in DNA: TGTGCCAGCAGCGTATCTTCGGGACTGTATAGTAGCGGGAGAGACACCGGGGAGCTGTTTTTT. Full variable domain (rest looked up from reference TRBV9 and TRBJ2-2): DSGVTQTPKHLITATGQRVTLRCSPRSGDLSVYWYQQSLDQGLQFLIQYYNGEERAKGNILERFSAQQFPDLHSELNLSSLELGDSALYFCASSVSSGLYSSGRDTGELFFGEGSRLTVL.